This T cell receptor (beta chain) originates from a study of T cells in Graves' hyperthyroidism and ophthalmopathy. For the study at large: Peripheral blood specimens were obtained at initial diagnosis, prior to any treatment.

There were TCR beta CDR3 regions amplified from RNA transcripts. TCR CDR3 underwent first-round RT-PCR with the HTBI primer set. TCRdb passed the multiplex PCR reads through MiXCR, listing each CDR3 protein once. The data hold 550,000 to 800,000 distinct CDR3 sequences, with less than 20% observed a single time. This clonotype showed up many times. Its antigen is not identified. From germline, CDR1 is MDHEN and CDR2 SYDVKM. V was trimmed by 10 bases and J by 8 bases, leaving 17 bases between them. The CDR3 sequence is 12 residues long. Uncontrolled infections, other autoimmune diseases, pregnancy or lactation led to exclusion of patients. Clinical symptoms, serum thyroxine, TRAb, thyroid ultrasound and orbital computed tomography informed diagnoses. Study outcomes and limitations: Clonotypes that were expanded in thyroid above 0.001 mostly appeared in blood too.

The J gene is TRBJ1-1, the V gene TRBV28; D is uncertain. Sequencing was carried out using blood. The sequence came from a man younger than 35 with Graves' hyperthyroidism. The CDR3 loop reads CATSIASLEAFF. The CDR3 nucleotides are TGTGCCACCTCCATAGCCTCTCTAGAAGCTTTCTTT.